The clone carrying this T cell receptor (beta chain) was counted at least ten times. Its cognate antigen is unknown. MiXCR, run by TCRdb on the 5' RACE reads, gives a single entry per CDR3 protein. Of approximately 82,000 distinct CDR3 sequences listed, roughly 13% were seen once; the top ten hold about 7%. The sample belongs to a study of neurological immune-mediated disorders. Whole-study results and caveats: HTLV-1-associated myelopathy had the most TCR clonal expansion, while multiple sclerosis had the least, a level that fell below healthy controls.

The CDR3 covers 11 residues. The V end lost 1 base, the J end lost 6 bases, and 3 bases lay between the germline ends. Sequences were obtained from PBMCs. The receptor's source is a woman aged 45-60 years in good health. The chain recombines TRBV12-3 or TRBV12-4 with TRBJ1-1; D remains unclear. The CDR3 DNA reads TGTGCCAGCAGTTTAGGTGCTGAAGCTTTCTTT. Its translation: CASSLGAEAFF.